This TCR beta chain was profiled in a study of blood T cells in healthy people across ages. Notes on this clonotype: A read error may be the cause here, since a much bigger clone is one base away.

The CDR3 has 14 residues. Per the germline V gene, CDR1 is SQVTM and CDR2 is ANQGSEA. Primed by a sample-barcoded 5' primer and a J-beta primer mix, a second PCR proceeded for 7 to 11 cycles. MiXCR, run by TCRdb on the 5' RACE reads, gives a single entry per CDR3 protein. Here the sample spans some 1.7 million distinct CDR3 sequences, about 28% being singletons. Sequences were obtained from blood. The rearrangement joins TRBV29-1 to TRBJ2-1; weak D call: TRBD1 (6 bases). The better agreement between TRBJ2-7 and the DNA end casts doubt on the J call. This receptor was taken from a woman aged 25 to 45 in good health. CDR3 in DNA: TGCAGCGTTGATGGACAGAGCTCCTACAATGAGCAGTACTTC. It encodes CSVDGQSSYNEQYF.